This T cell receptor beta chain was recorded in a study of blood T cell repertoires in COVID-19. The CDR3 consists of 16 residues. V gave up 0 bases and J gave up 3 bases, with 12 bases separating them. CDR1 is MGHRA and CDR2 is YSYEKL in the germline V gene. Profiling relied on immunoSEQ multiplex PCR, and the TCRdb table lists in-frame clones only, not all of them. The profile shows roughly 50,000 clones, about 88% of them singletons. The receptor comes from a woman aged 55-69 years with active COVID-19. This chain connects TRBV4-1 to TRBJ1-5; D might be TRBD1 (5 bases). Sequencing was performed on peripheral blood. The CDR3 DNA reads TGCGCCAGCAGCCAAGAGGGCTCAGGGTTCAATCAGCCCCAGCATTTT. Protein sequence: CASSQEGSGFNQPQHF.